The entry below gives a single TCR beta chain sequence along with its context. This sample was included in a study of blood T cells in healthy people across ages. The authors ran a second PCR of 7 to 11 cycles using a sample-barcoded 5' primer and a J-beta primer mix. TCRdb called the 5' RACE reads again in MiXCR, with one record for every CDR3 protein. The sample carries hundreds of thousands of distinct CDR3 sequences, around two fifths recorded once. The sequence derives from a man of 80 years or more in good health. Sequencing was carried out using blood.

CDR3 nucleotides: TGCAGTGCCCGAAGGTTGGGACAGGGGAACACTGAAGCTTTCTTT. It encodes CSARRLGQGNTEAFF. The chain links TRBV20-1 to TRBJ1-1; 9 bases are a match to TRBD1. The ends lost 6 bases at V and 1 base at J; junction bases unmatched: 9. From germline, CDR1 is DFQATT and CDR2 SNEGSKA (reference sequence). The CDR3 is 15 amino acids.